This TCR beta chain is drawn from a study of CD8 T cells in ankylosing spondylitis. Regarding this clonotype: Its specificity is unknown.

Study-wide findings and caveats: Blood of patients with ankylosing spondylitis appeared to be characterized by a TCR beta motif of several highly homologous variants. The disease-linked clones had a CD8+ phenotype and low blood frequencies. Reportedly, significant enrichment of disease-linked clones occurred in matched ankylosing spondylitis synovial fluid.

Making the TCR beta libraries involved quantitative 5'-RACE with molecular barcodes. TCRdb itself ran the 5' RACE reads through MiXCR, one entry per CDR3 protein. In the table there are around 770,000 distinct CDR3 sequences, approximately 10% of which are singletons. The sample was blood, either unsorted or a sorted T cell fraction (not recorded which). This clonotype was sampled from a male donor with ankylosing spondylitis.

In DNA form, the CDR3 reads TGTGCCAGCAGTCCCCGGGTGGGGGGTTCTGGAAACACCATATATTTT. It is translated as CASSPRVGGSGNTIYF. J is TRBJ1-3 and V is TRBV12-3 or TRBV12-4, with D tentatively TRBD1 (5 bases). With 5 bases removed from V and 1 base from J, the gap between germline ends came to 15 bases. The CDR3 runs to 16 residues.